Below, 25 T cell receptor beta chains from the same sample are listed, as sequenced in a study of early T cells in non-severe SARS-CoV-2 infection. TCRdb processed the 5' RACE reads anew with MiXCR; each CDR3 protein has one entry. The table has roughly 120,000 distinct CDR3 sequences, approximately 15% seen once. Sequencing was carried out using whole blood. The source of these receptors is an adult who was a healthcare worker with PCR-confirmed SARS-CoV-2 infection or an uninfected control (not recorded which).

This clonotype was observed a few times. The chain is built from TRBV5-6 and TRBJ1-1, with no clear D. The V end lost 2 bases, the J end lost 1 base, and 6 bases lay between the germline ends. CDR1 is SGHDT and CDR2 is YYEEEE in the germline V gene. The CDR3 extends over 13 amino acids. Here the CDR3 DNA reads TGTGCCAGCAGCTTTACCAAGAACACTGAAGCTTTCTTT. This gives the protein CASSFTKNTEAFF.

This clonotype was detected only a few times. J is TRBJ2-7 and V is TRBV12-3 or TRBV12-4; possible D gene TRBD1, 6 bases. This CDR3 is 14 amino acids long. V lost 7 bases and J 3 bases, leaving 16 bases between the germline ends. The CDR3 sequence: CASTRQVGNYEQYF. The CDR3 DNA sequence: TGTGCCAGCACCCGACAGGTGGGGAACTACGAGCAGTACTTC.

This clonotype came up many times. V and J are TRBV15 and TRBJ2-5; D ambiguous. The CDR3 consists of 13 residues. V shed 5 bases and J shed 3 bases, with 10 bases lying between them. Per germline, CDR1 LNHNV and CDR2 YYDKDF (reference sequence). CDR3 protein: CATSSSHEETQYF. The CDR3, as DNA: TGTGCCACCAGCTCCTCACATGAAGAGACCCAGTACTTC.

This clonotype came up a few times. The chain uses TRBV5-1 and TRBJ2-6; possibly TRBD2 for D (5 bases). V was cut by 1 base and J by 2 bases, with 10 bases left in between. Germline V gene data show CDR1 as SGHRS and CDR2 as YFSETQ. This CDR3 spans 16 amino acids. CDR3 region: CASSLWGDTGANVLTF. The CDR3 nucleotides are TGCGCCAGCAGCTTGTGGGGAGATACTGGGGCCAACGTCCTGACTTTC.

This sequence joins TRBV2 and TRBJ2-5; possibly TRBD1 for D (6 bases). In germline, CDR1 is SNHLY, CDR2 FYNNEI. V was cut by 5 bases and J by 5 bases, with 18 bases left in between. The CDR3 is 15 amino acids. CDR3 sequence: CASSPGPQRGETQYF. CDR3 nucleotides: TGTGCCAGCAGTCCGGGACCCCAGAGGGGGGAGACCCAGTACTTC. The variable domain in full, with the rest retrieved from reference TRBV2 and TRBJ2-5, is EPEVTQTPSHQVTQMGQEVILRCVPISNHLYFYWYRQILGQKVEFLVSFYNNEISEKSEIFDDQFSVERPDGSNFTLKIRSTKLEDSAMYFCASSPGPQRGETQYFGPGTRLLVL.

This clonotype has more than one count but fewer than ten. The chain couples TRBV7-8 to TRBJ2-7; TRBD2 is a possible D gene (7 bases). The CDR3 is 16 residues long. Trimming stripped 3 bases from V and 2 bases from J, with 17 bases between. The germline CDR1 and CDR2 sequences are SGHVS and FQNEAQ. In DNA form, the CDR3 reads TGTGCCAGCAGCTTGCCCCTGGGAGGGGGGACCTACGAGCAGTACTTC. Protein sequence: CASSLPLGGGTYEQYF.

The sample holds many counts of this clonotype. This chain joins TRBV7-6 and TRBJ2-1, with D perhaps assigned TRBD1 or TRBD2 (5 bases each). With 4 bases removed from V and 4 bases from J, the gap between germline ends came to 17 bases. Per the germline V gene, CDR1 is SGHVS and CDR2 is FNYEAQ. The CDR3 is made up of 16 amino acids. CDR3 residues: CASSSGSGGPYNEQFF. The CDR3 DNA reads TGTGCCAGCAGCTCAGGGAGCGGTGGGCCTTACAATGAGCAGTTCTTC. Complete variable domain (other parts from reference TRBV7-6 and TRBJ2-1): GAGVSQSPRYKVTKRGQDVALRCDPISGHVSLYWYRQALGQGPEFLTYFNYEAQQDKSGLPNDRFSAERPEGSISTLTIQRTEQRDSAMYRCASSSGSGGPYNEQFFGPGTRLTVL.

There are a few counts of this clonotype. The rearrangement uses TRBV2 and TRBJ2-5, with D maybe TRBD2 (5 bases). Deletions cut 10 bases from V and 1 base from J, with 16 bases between. Germline loops: CDR1 SNHLY, CDR2 FYNNEI. This CDR3 comprises 14 residues. The CDR3 loop reads CATRAAALQETQYF. In nucleotides, the CDR3 is TGTGCCACCCGGGCAGCGGCGCTCCAAGAGACCCAGTACTTC.

The chain carries TRBV27 and TRBJ2-5, with D possibly TRBD2 on 5 matching bases. Trimming pared 9 bases from V and 1 base from J, leaving 18 bases between. Germline lookup yields CDR1 MNHEY and CDR2 SMNVEV (reference sequence). The CDR3 has 15 amino acids. The chain's CDR3 is CASSPLRGTQETQYF. For the CDR3, the DNA is TGTGCCAGTTCCCCGCTACGGGGAACCCAAGAGACCCAGTACTTC.

This chain uses TRBV6-1 with TRBJ1-5, with D perhaps TRBD1 (5 bases). CDR1 is MNHNS, CDR2 SASEGT, per germline. V lost 0 bases and J 4 bases, leaving 7 bases between the germline ends. The CDR3 extends over 14 amino acids. CDR3 DNA: TGTGCCAGCAGTGAAGCGGGGGGAAATCAGCCCCAGCATTTT. It is translated as CASSEAGGNQPQHF.

This chain uses TRBV10-3 with TRBJ2-3; D ambiguous. The CDR3 runs to 12 residues. Germline V lookup: CDR1 ENHRY, CDR2 SYGVKD. Trimming cost V 1 base and J 4 bases, with 3 bases left between them. CDR3 sequence (DNA): TGTGCCATCAGTGAGTTAGCAGATACGCAGTATTTT. Protein sequence: CAISELADTQYF.

Concerning this clonotype: Likely a read error: the CDR3 ends without its conserved phenylalanine or tryptophan. DNA for the CDR3: TGTGCCAGCAGCGCTCCCCTTCAAGAGACCCAGTACTCC. It encodes CASSAPLQETQYS. The chain recombines TRBV25-1 with TRBJ2-5; D is unclear. The V gene's germline CDR1 is MGHDK and CDR2 SYGVNS. Deletions cut 6 bases from V and 2 bases from J, with 10 bases between. The CDR3 loop spans 13 amino acids.

This clonotype was detected many times. V is TRBV29-1 and J is TRBJ1-1; 8 bases fit TRBD1. Germline CDR1 SQVTM, CDR2 ANQGSEA. The length of the CDR3 is 14 residues. V lost 5 bases and J lost 7; bases outside the gene matches: 12. CDR3 loop: CSVTLRTGRSEAFF. The CDR3 DNA reads TGCAGCGTTACCTTGCGGACAGGGAGGAGTGAAGCTTTCTTT. The full variable domain, completed using reference TRBV29-1 and TRBJ1-1, is SAVISQKPSRDICQRGTSLTIQCQVDSQVTMMFWYRQQPGQSLTLIATANQGSEATYESGFVIDKFPISRPNLTFSTLTVSNMSPEDSSIYLCSVTLRTGRSEAFFGQGTRLTVV.

This chain links TRBV4-1 with TRBJ2-3; TRBD1 agrees at 8 bases. V lost 4 bases, J lost 2 bases, and 2 bases stayed unmatched. Germline values: CDR1 MGHRA, CDR2 YSYEKL. The CDR3 has 14 residues. This chain's CDR3 is CASSPGQDTDTQYF. The CDR3 DNA reads as TGCGCCAGCAGCCCGGGACAGGACACAGATACGCAGTATTTT.

The table lists this clonotype with a few counts. The chain is built from TRBV29-1 and TRBJ2-3; D is uncertain. The CDR3 sequence is 13 residues long. Germline V gene sequence: CDR1 SQVTM, CDR2 ANQGSEA. Deletions cut 3 bases from V and 4 bases from J, with 11 bases between. The CDR3 reads CSVESVRSDTQYF. CDR3 sequence (DNA): TGCAGCGTTGAGTCCGTCCGATCAGATACGCAGTATTTT.

The table lists this clonotype with a few counts. The chain combines TRBV19 with TRBJ2-7; D call uncertain. V lost 0 bases and J 2 bases, leaving 8 bases between the germline ends. Germline CDR1 is LNHDA and CDR2 is SQIVND (reference sequence). CDR3 length: 14 amino acids. The CDR3 DNA sequence: TGTGCCAGTAGTATAGATGGGGTAACCTACGAGCAGTACTTC. Translation: CASSIDGVTYEQYF.

This clonotype has a handful of counts. This chain links TRBV20-1 with TRBJ2-7, with 11 nucleotides matching TRBD2. Germline loops: CDR1 DFQATT, CDR2 SNEGSKA (reference sequence). The CDR3 sequence is 15 residues long. V was clipped by 2 bases and J by 3 bases; unmatched bases: 6. The CDR3 DNA reads TGCAGTGCTAGACCTAGCGGGGGGATCCGCTACGAGCAGTACTTC. Protein sequence: CSARPSGGIRYEQYF.

J is TRBJ2-5 and V is TRBV7-2, with no clear D. Trimming pared 5 bases from V and 5 bases from J, leaving 12 bases between. The CDR3 consists of 13 residues. Germline V gene lookup returns CDR1 SGHTA and CDR2 FQGNSA. The CDR3 DNA reads as TGTGCCAGCAGCCCTTCTACGAGGGAGACCCAGTACTTC. This codes for CASSPSTRETQYF. Looking up the rest from reference TRBV7-2 and TRBJ2-5 gives the full variable domain: GAGVSQSPSNKVTEKGKDVELRCDPISGHTALYWYRQSLGQGLEFLIYFQGNSAPDKSGLPSDRFSAERTGGSVSTLTIQRTQQEDSAVYLCASSPSTRETQYFGPGTRLLVL.

The chain is built from TRBV2 and TRBJ2-7; unclear D gene. Trimming took off 6 bases at V and 7 bases at J, with 7 bases between the two ends. In germline, CDR1 is SNHLY, CDR2 FYNNEI. The CDR3 length is 10 residues. The CDR3 nucleotides are TGTGCCAGCAGCGGCCTAGAGCAGTACTTC. Its translation is CASSGLEQYF. Looking up the rest from reference TRBV2 and TRBJ2-7 gives the full variable domain: EPEVTQTPSHQVTQMGQEVILRCVPISNHLYFYWYRQILGQKVEFLVSFYNNEISEKSEIFDDQFSVERPDGSNFTLKIRSTKLEDSAMYFCASSGLEQYFGPGTRLTVT.

At least ten counts were recorded for this clonotype. The chain links TRBV7-9 to TRBJ2-7, with D possibly TRBD2 on 5 matching bases. The germline V gene encodes CDR1 SEHNR and CDR2 FQNEAQ (reference sequence). The V end was cut by 5 bases, the J end by 3 bases, with 8 bases between. This CDR3 is 12 amino acids long. The DNA of the CDR3 is TGTGCCAGCAGCCGGACTTTCTACGAGCAGTACTTC. This sequence encodes CASSRTFYEQYF.

The chain employs TRBV3-1 and TRBJ2-3; 8 nucleotides match TRBD2. CDR3 length equals 15 residues. Germline assignment: CDR1 LGHDT and CDR2 YNNKEL (reference sequence). V dropped 3 bases and J dropped 0; count of bases not matched to a gene: 2. The CDR3: CASSHSGDSTDTQYF. DNA for the CDR3: TGTGCCAGCAGCCATAGCGGGGACAGCACAGATACGCAGTATTTT.

This clonotype was detected only once. The J gene is TRBJ1-4, the V gene TRBV3-1, with D possibly being TRBD1 (5 bases). Germline V gene lookup returns CDR1 LGHDT and CDR2 YNNKEL (reference sequence). V was pared by 1 base and J by 6 bases, with 12 bases between. The CDR3 is 15 residues long. CDR3 nucleotides: TGTGCCAGCAGCCAAGCTGCTGGGGGACATGAAAAACTGTTTTTT. Amino acid sequence: CASSQAAGGHEKLFF.

This chain joins TRBV5-1 and TRBJ2-7; D is uncertain. Germline loops: CDR1 SGHRS, CDR2 YFSETQ. The CDR3 contains 12 residues. V was cut by 5 bases and J by 2 bases, with 8 bases left in between. CDR3 nucleotides: TGCGCCAGCAGTAAGGACCCCTACGAGCAGTACTTC. This gives the protein CASSKDPYEQYF. Supplemented by reference TRBV5-1 and TRBJ2-7, the full variable domain reads KAGVTQTPRYLIKTRGQQVTLSCSPISGHRSVSWYQQTPGQGLQFLFEYFSETQRNKGNFPGRFSGRQFSNSRSEMNVSTLELGDSALYLCASSKDPYEQYFGPGTRLTVT.

This rearrangement joins TRBV29-1 to TRBJ2-2, with D possibly being TRBD1 (5 bases). This CDR3 comprises 14 residues. With 4 bases removed from V and 0 bases from J, the gap between germline ends came to 9 bases. Germline CDR1 is SQVTM and CDR2 is ANQGSEA. The CDR3 spells CSVVGHSNTGELFF. Here the CDR3 DNA reads TGCAGCGTTGTCGGACACTCGAACACCGGGGAGCTGTTTTTT.

This clonotype occurred a few times. This chain links TRBV15 with TRBJ2-1, with D perhaps given as TRBD1 or TRBD2 (6 bases each). The CDR3 covers 15 residues. Germline lookup yields CDR1 LNHNV and CDR2 YYDKDF (reference sequence). V shed 5 bases and J shed 0 bases, with 11 bases lying between them. The CDR3 bases are TGTGCCACCAGCGAGGGGGGCAGCTCCTACAATGAGCAGTTCTTC. Translating it yields CATSEGGSSYNEQFF.